This entry describes one TCR beta chain. The antigen is undetermined. This CDR3 has 14 residues. The V and J ends lost 4 bases and 7 bases respectively, with 15 bases between them. Per the germline V gene, CDR1 is SGHRS and CDR2 is YFSETQ. The data were taken from a study of blood T cells in healthy people across ages. A second PCR of roughly 7 to 11 cycles used a sample-barcoded 5' primer and a J-beta primer mix. All cDNA molecules were each tagged by a template-switch adaptor with 12 random nucleotides. TCRdb fed the 5' RACE reads into MiXCR, producing one record per CDR3 protein. This sample has around 800,000 distinct CDR3 sequences, with roughly 53% found just once. Overall study results and limits: A conclusive naive versus antigen-experienced comparison was prevented by the unsorted PBMCs. Relative to aged donors, long-lived donors carried more naive CD4+ cells and displayed higher diversity. Per million T cells, TCR beta diversity dropped about linearly as age rose.

The specimen sequenced was blood. The chain carries TRBV5-1 and TRBJ1-5; D not resolved. The TCR originated in an elderly man in good health. The CDR3 loop reads CASSGGYAGQPQHF. Here the CDR3 DNA reads TGCGCCAGCAGCGGTGGGTACGCCGGCCAGCCCCAGCATTTT.